Sequencing of this T cell receptor beta chain was carried out in a study of blood T cell repertoires in COVID-19. It was during active infection that Seattle patients were enrolled and then longitudinally followed. Produced via immunoSEQ multiplex PCR; TCRdb's table is partial and in-frame only. Altogether over 150,000 clones are present, 70% to 90% being singletons, with the ten largest covering approximately 7%. V was pared by 5 bases and J by 2 bases, with 7 bases of the junction left unmatched. The CDR3 runs to 15 residues. Germline-derived CDR1 and CDR2 are LGHNA and YNFKEQ. The TCR sequence derives from an elderly man with COVID-19, enrolled during active disease. This chain uses TRBV4-2 with TRBJ1-2; 8 bases agree with TRBD1. The sequencing input was peripheral blood. In DNA, the CDR3 is TGTGCCAGCAGCAGATGGGACAGGAAGAACTATGGCTACACCTTC. This codes for CASSRWDRKNYGYTF.